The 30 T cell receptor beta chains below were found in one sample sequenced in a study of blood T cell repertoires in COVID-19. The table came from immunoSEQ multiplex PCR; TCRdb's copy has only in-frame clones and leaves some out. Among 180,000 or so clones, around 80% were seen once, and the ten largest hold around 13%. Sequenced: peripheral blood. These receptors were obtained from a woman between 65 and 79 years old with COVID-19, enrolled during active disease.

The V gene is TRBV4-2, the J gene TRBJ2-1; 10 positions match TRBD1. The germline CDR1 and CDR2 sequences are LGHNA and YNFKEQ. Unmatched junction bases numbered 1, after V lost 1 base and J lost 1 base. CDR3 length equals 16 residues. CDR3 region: CASSQGTGGSYNEQFF. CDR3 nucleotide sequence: TGTGCCAGCAGCCAAGGGACAGGGGGGTCCTACAATGAGCAGTTCTTC.

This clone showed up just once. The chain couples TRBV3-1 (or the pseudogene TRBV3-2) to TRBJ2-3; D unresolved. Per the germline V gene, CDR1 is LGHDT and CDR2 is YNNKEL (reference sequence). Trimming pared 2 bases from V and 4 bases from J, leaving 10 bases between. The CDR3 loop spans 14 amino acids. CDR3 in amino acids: CASSQPLNPDTQYF. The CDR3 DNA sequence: TGTGCCAGCAGCCAACCCTTAAATCCAGATACGCAGTATTTT.

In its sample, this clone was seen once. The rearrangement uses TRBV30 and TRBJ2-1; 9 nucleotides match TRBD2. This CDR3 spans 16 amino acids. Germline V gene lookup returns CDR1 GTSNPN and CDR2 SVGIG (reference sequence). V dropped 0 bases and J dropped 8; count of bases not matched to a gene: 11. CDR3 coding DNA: TGTGCCTGGAGTGTACGGCGGCTAGCGGGAATTGATGAGCAGTTCTTC. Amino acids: CAWSVRRLAGIDEQFF.

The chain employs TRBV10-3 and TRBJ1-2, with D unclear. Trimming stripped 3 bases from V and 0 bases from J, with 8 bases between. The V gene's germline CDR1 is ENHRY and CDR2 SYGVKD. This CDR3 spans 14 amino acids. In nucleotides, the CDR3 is TGTGCCATCAGTGACGCCACAGCTAACTATGGCTACACCTTC. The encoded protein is CAISDATANYGYTF.

The CDR3 here is CATSEGTVNEKLFF. CDR3 coding DNA: TGTGCCACCAGTGAAGGGACAGTTAATGAAAAACTGTTTTTT. The V call is TRBV24-1, the J call TRBJ1-4; 7 bases are a match to TRBD1. CDR3 length: 14 amino acids. The junction had 2 bases not matched to a gene; V was cut back by 4 bases and J by 4 bases. Germline assignment: CDR1 KGHDR and CDR2 SFDVKD.

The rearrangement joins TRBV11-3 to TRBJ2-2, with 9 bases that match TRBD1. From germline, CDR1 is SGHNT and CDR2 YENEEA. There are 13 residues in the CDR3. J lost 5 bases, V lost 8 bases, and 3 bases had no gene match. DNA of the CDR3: TGTGCCAGCCTGGACAGGGGAACCGGGGAGCTGTTTTTT. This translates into CASLDRGTGELFF.

DNA of the CDR3: TGTGCCAGCAGTTTATGGGCAGGTGGTAACTATGGCTACACCTTC. Residues: CASSLWAGGNYGYTF. The rearrangement uses TRBV27 and TRBJ1-2; D gene unclear. Trimming stripped 1 base from V and 1 base from J, with 10 bases between. CDR3 length equals 15 residues. Per the germline V gene, CDR1 is MNHEY and CDR2 is SMNVEV (reference sequence).

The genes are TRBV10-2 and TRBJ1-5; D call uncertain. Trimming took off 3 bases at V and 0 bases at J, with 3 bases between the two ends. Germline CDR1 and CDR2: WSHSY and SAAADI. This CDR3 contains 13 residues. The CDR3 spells CASSDNSNQPQHF. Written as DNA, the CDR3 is TGCGCCAGCAGTGATAATAGCAATCAGCCCCAGCATTTT.

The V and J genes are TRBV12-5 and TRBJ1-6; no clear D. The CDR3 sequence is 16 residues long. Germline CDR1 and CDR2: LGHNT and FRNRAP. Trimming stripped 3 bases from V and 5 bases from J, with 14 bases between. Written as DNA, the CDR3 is TGTGCTAGTGGTTTACCCGGAAGACGGGATAATTCACCCCTCCACTTT. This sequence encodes CASGLPGRRDNSPLHF.

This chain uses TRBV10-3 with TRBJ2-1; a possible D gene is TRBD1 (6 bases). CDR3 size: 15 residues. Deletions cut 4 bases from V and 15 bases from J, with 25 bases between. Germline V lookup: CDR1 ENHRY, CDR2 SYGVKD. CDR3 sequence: CAISVTTTTGTPRFF. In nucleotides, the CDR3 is TGTGCCATCAGTGTAACTACGACCACCGGGACACCCCGGTTCTTC.

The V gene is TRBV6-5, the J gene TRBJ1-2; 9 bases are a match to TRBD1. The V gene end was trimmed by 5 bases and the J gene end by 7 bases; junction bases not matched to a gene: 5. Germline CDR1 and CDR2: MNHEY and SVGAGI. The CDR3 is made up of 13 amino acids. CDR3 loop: CASSQQGAGGYTF. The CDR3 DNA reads TGTGCCAGCAGTCAACAGGGGGCAGGTGGCTACACCTTC.

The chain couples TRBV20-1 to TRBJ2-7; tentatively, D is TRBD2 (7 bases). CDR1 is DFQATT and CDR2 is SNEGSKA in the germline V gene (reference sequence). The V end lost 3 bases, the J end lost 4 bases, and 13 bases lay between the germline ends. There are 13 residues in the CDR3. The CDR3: CSASRGRDYEQYF. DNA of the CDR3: TGCAGTGCTAGTAGGGGGAGGGATTACGAGCAGTACTTC.

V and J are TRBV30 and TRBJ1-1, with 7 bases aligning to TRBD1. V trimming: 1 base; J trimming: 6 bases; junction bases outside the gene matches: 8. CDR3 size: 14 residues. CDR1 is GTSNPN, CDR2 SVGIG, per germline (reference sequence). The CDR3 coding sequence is TGTGCCTGGAGTGGGGAGACAGGGTCGGCTGAAGCTTTCTTT. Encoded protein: CAWSGETGSAEAFF.

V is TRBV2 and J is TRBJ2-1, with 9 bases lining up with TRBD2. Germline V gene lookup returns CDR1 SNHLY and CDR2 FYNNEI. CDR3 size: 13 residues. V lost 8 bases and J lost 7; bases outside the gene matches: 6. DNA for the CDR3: TGTGCCAGCCGCACCGGACTAGCGAATGAGCAGTTCTTC. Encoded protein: CASRTGLANEQFF. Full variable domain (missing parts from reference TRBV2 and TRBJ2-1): EPEVTQTPSHQVTQMGQEVILRCVPISNHLYFYWYRQILGQKVEFLVSFYNNEISEKSEIFDDQFSVERPDGSNFTLKIRSTKLEDSAMYFCASRTGLANEQFFGPGTRLTVL.

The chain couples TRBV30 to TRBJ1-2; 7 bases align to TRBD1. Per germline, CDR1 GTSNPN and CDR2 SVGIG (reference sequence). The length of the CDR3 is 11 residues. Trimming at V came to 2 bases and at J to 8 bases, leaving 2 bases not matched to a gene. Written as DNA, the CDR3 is TGTGCCTGGAGTCAGGGGGGAGGCTACACCTTC. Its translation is CAWSQGGGYTF.

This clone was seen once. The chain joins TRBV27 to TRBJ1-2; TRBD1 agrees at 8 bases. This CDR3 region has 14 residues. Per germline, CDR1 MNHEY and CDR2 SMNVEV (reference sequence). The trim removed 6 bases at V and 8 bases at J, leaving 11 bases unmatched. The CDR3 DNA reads TGTGCCAGCAGCCCAGCCGGGACAGGACACGGCTACACCTTC. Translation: CASSPAGTGHGYTF.

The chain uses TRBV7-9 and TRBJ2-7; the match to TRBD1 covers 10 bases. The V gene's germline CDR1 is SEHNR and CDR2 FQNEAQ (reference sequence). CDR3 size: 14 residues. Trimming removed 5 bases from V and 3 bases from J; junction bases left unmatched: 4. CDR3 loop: CASSPWTGGYEQYF. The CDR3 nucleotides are TGTGCCAGCAGCCCCTGGACAGGGGGCTACGAGCAGTACTTC.

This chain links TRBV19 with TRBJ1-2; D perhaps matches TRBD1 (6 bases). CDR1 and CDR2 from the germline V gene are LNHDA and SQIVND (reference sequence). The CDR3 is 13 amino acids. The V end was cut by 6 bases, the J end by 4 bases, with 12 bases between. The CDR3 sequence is CASSPGQIYGYTF. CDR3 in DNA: TGTGCCAGTAGCCCCGGACAGATCTATGGCTACACCTTC. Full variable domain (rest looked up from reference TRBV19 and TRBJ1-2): DGGITQSPKYLFRKEGQNVTLSCEQNLNHDAMYWYRQDPGQGLRLIYYSQIVNDFQKGDIAEGYSVSREKKESFPLTVTSAQKNPTAFYLCASSPGQIYGYTFGSGTRLTVV.

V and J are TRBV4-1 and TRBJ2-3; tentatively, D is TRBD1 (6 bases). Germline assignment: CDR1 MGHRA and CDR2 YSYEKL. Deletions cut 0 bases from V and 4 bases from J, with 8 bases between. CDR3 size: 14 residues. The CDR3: CASSQDTGPDTQYF. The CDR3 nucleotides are TGCGCCAGCAGCCAAGACACAGGGCCAGATACGCAGTATTTT.

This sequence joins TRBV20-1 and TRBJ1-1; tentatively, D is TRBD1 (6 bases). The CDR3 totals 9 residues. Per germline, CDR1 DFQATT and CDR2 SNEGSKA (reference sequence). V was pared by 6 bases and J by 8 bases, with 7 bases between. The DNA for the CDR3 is TGCAGTGCCGGGACAGAAGCTTTCTTT. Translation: CSAGTEAFF.

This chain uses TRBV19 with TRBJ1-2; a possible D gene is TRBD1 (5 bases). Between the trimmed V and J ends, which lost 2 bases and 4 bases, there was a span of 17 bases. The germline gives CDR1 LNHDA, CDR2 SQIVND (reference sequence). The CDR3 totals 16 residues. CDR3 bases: TGTGCCAGTAGTATATCCGTGATCGCGACAGTCTATGGCTACACCTTC. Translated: CASSISVIATVYGYTF.

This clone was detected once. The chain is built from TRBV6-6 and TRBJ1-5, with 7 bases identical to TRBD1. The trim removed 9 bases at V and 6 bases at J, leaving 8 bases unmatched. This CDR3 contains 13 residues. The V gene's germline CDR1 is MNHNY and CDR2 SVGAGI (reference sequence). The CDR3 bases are TGTGCCAGATCAAAGGGGGCCGGTCAGCCCCAGCATTTT. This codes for CARSKGAGQPQHF.

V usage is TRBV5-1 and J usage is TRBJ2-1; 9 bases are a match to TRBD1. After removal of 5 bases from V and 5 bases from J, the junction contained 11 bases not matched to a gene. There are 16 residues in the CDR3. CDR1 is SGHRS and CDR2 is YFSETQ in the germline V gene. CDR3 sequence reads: CASRPLGTGTNNEQFF. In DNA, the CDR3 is TGCGCCAGCAGGCCCTTGGGGACAGGGACTAACAATGAGCAGTTCTTC.

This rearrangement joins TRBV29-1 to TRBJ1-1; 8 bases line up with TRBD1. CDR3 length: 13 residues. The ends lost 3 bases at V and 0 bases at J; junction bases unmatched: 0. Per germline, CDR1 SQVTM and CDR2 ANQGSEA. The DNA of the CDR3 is TGCAGCGTTGAGGACAGGGTGAACACTGAAGCTTTCTTT. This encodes CSVEDRVNTEAFF.

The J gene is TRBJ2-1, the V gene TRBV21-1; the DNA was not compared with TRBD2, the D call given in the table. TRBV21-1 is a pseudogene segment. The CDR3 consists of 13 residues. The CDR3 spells CAKGGGDYNEQFF. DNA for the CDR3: TGTGCCAAGGGCGGAGGTGACTACAATGAGCAGTTCTTC.

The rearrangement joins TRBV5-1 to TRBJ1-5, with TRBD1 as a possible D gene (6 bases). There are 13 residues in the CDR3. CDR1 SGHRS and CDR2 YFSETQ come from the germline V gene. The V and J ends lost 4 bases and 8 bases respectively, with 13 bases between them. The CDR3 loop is CASSIQGREPQHF. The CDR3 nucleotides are TGCGCCAGCAGCATACAGGGTAGGGAGCCCCAGCATTTT.

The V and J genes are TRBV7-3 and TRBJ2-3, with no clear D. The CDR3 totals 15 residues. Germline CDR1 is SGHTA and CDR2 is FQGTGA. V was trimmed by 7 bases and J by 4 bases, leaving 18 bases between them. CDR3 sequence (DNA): TGTGCCAGCACCTTCAGTCCTCATGCGGCAGATACGCAGTATTTT. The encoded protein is CASTFSPHAADTQYF.

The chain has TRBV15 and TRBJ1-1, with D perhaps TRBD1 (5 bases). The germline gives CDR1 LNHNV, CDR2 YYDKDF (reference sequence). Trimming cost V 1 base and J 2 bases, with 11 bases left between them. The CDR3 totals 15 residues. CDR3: CATSRVVGANTEAFF. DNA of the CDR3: TGTGCCACCAGCAGAGTCGTAGGGGCCAACACTGAAGCTTTCTTT.

CDR3 nucleotide sequence: TGTGCCAGCAGCGTAGGGCCATATGGCTACACCTTC. Translation: CASSVGPYGYTF. The V and J genes are TRBV9 and TRBJ1-2; D is ambiguous. Germline CDR1 SGDLS, CDR2 YYNGEE. CDR3 length equals 12 residues. V lost 0 bases, J lost 5 bases, and 5 bases lay in between.

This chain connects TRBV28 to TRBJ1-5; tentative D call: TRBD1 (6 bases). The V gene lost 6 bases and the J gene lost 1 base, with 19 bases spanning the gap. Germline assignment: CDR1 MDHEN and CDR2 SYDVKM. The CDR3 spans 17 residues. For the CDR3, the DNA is TGTGCCAGCAGCCTATATCGGTCCACAGGGAGCAATCAGCCCCAGCATTTT. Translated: CASSLYRSTGSNQPQHF.